Each of the 20 T cell receptor beta chains below was sequenced from the same sample in a study of cytomegalovirus exposure and HLA in healthy donors. PCR used 60 Vbeta primers and 13 Jbeta primers. The protocol was immunoSEQ multiplex PCR, while the TCRdb copy is restricted to in-frame clones and leaves out a portion. This sample's clone table lists approximately 43,000 clones. What was sequenced was PBMCs. The receptors were sampled from a woman aged 30 to 39 in good health and CMV-seronegative.

This chain uses TRBV19 with TRBJ2-2, with 8 bases matching TRBD2. The CDR3 consists of 14 residues. The V and J ends lost 1 base and 6 bases, in that order; junction bases with no gene match: 1. Germline V gives CDR1 LNHDA, CDR2 SQIVND (reference sequence). For the CDR3, the DNA is TGTGCCAGTAGTATAGGGACTAGCTCCGGGGAGCTGTTTTTT. It is translated as CASSIGTSSGELFF.

The gene calls are TRBV25-1 and TRBJ1-1, with D maybe TRBD1 (6 bases). The germline V and J ends were trimmed by 4 bases and 1 base, with 7 bases remaining between them. Germline lookup yields CDR1 MGHDK and CDR2 SYGVNS. The CDR3 loop spans 13 amino acids. The CDR3 is CASSAGANTEAFF. The CDR3, as DNA: TGTGCCAGCAGTGCAGGGGCGAACACTGAAGCTTTCTTT.

The V call is TRBV13, the J call TRBJ2-1; TRBD2 aligns across 7 bases. V gave up 5 bases and J gave up 7 bases; unmatched junction bases: 5. Germline-derived CDR1 and CDR2 are PRHDT and FYEKMQ (reference sequence). This CDR3 spans 13 amino acids. The CDR3: CASSPDSGNEQFF. In DNA, the CDR3 is TGTGCCAGCAGCCCCGATAGCGGGAATGAGCAGTTCTTC.

The chain carries TRBV29-1 and TRBJ2-7; D remains ambiguous. This CDR3 has 13 amino acids. Germline CDR1 SQVTM, CDR2 ANQGSEA. Trimming left V 6 bases short and J 2 bases short, with 14 bases between. The CDR3 reads CSVRLGYAYEQYF. CDR3 DNA sequence: TGCAGCGTACGGCTGGGCTACGCCTACGAGCAGTACTTC.

The chain links TRBV19 to TRBJ2-5; 12 nucleotides align to TRBD2. Germline V gene lookup returns CDR1 LNHDA and CDR2 SQIVND (reference sequence). This CDR3 is built from 18 residues. Germline trimming cut 6 bases from V and 4 bases from J; bases unmatched to any gene: 15. CDR3: CASSHAGASGRARETQYF. The DNA of the CDR3 is TGTGCCAGTAGCCATGCTGGGGCTAGCGGGAGGGCCAGAGAGACCCAGTACTTC.

The chain recombines TRBV28 with TRBJ2-7, with TRBD2 matching 8 bases. In germline, CDR1 is MDHEN, CDR2 SYDVKM. Unmatched junction bases numbered 12, after V lost 6 bases and J lost 5 bases. The CDR3 is 15 residues long. The CDR3 sequence: CASSRAGTSGNEQYF. The CDR3 DNA reads TGTGCCAGCAGCCGCGCCGGGACTAGTGGAAACGAGCAGTACTTC.

This rearrangement joins TRBV18 to TRBJ2-3; D unresolved. The germline V gene encodes CDR1 KGHSH and CDR2 LQKENI. The CDR3 totals 12 residues. The V gene lost 2 bases and the J gene lost 4 bases, with 4 bases spanning the gap. The chain's CDR3 is CASSPSADTQYF. CDR3 sequence (DNA): TGTGCCAGCTCACCAAGCGCAGATACGCAGTATTTT.

V usage is TRBV5-4 and J usage is TRBJ2-5; 9 bases match TRBD2. The V and J ends lost 2 bases and 5 bases, in that order; junction bases with no gene match: 7. CDR1 and CDR2 (germline): SGHNT, YYREEE (reference sequence). The CDR3 is 15 residues long. The CDR3 DNA reads as TGTGCCAGCAGCTTTGCGGGAGGGTTTGGGGAGACCCAGTACTTC. Translated: CASSFAGGFGETQYF. Complete variable domain (other parts from reference TRBV5-4 and TRBJ2-5): ETGVTQSPTHLIKTRGQQVTLRCSSQSGHNTVSWYQQALGQGPQFIFQYYREEENGRGNFPPRFSGLQFPNYSSELNVNALELDDSALYLCASSFAGGFGETQYFGPGTRLLVL.

This sequence joins TRBV28 and TRBJ2-7; no firm D call. The CDR3 is 12 residues long. Deletions cut 6 bases from V and 10 bases from J, with 16 bases between. From germline, CDR1 is MDHEN and CDR2 SYDVKM. CDR3 bases: TGTGCCAGCAGCGTGAGTGCGGAACTCCAGTACTTC. Its protein product is CASSVSAELQYF.

The rearrangement uses TRBV19 and TRBJ2-7; 12 bases are a match to TRBD2. The CDR3 is made up of 16 amino acids. CDR1 and CDR2 (germline): LNHDA, SQIVND (reference sequence). V shed 4 bases and J 3 bases; nucleotides not matched to a gene: 7. CDR3: CASSTSGLAGNYEQYF. In DNA, the CDR3 is TGTGCCAGTAGTACATCAGGACTAGCGGGAAACTACGAGCAGTACTTC.

The rearrangement links TRBV30 to TRBJ2-7, with TRBD2 matching 7 bases. CDR1 and CDR2 (germline): GTSNPN, SVGIG (reference sequence). The CDR3 is 18 residues long. V trimming: 2 bases; J trimming: 2 bases; junction bases outside the gene matches: 18. The CDR3 region is CAWSSPGLAGLVAYEQYF. The CDR3 DNA reads as TGTGCCTGGAGTTCGCCCGGGTTAGCGGGTTTGGTTGCCTACGAGCAGTACTTC.

The chain couples TRBV9 to TRBJ2-4; no firm D call. Germline CDR1 reads SGDLS; CDR2 reads YYNGEE. With 3 bases removed from V and 7 bases from J, the gap between germline ends came to 11 bases. This CDR3 contains 13 residues. The CDR3 loop reads CASSEGPGNIQYF. The CDR3 nucleotides read TGTGCCAGCAGCGAAGGTCCCGGGAACATTCAGTACTTC.

The chain uses TRBV30 and TRBJ2-7; 9 nucleotides align to TRBD1. CDR1 is GTSNPN and CDR2 is SVGIG in the germline V gene (reference sequence). The CDR3 length is 14 residues. The junction had 4 bases not matched to a gene; V was cut back by 3 bases and J by 1 base. CDR3 nucleotide sequence: TGTGCCTGGAGACAGGGGGCCGGTTCCTACGAGCAGTACTTC. It translates to CAWRQGAGSYEQYF.

Regarding this clone: An end of the junction differs from the germline gene, which may be a read error. The V call is TRBV30, the J call TRBJ1-1; D ambiguous. Looked up from germline, CDR1 is GTSNPN and CDR2 is SVGIG (reference sequence). This CDR3 is 12 amino acids long. CDR3 region: CAWSYGGLEDFF. The CDR3 region has the DNA TGTGCCTGGAGTTACGGAGGCCTTGAAGATTTCTTT.

The V gene is TRBV7-2, the J gene TRBJ1-5; unclear D gene. The length of the CDR3 is 13 residues. In germline, CDR1 is SGHTA, CDR2 FQGNSA. Trimming stripped 7 bases from V and 6 bases from J, with 13 bases between. CDR3 sequence reads: CASTQSWSQPQHF. In nucleotides, the CDR3 is TGTGCCAGCACCCAATCTTGGAGTCAGCCCCAGCATTTT.

The V and J genes are TRBV4-1 and TRBJ2-2, with D maybe TRBD1 (7 bases). V was cut by 6 bases and J by 7 bases, with 18 bases left in between. The CDR3 is 15 amino acids. Germline CDR1 MGHRA, CDR2 YSYEKL. The CDR3 protein is CASSPGDRVFGELFF. The DNA of the CDR3 is TGCGCCAGCAGTCCGGGAGACAGGGTCTTCGGGGAGCTGTTTTTT.

The gene calls are TRBV7-3 and TRBJ1-4, with D perhaps matching TRBD1 (6 bases). The V end lost 5 bases, the J end lost 0 bases, and 10 bases lay between the germline ends. CDR3 size: 15 residues. Germline V gene data show CDR1 as SGHTA and CDR2 as FQGTGA. The CDR3 sequence is CASSLRTATNEKLFF. The CDR3 bases are TGTGCCAGCAGCCTCCGGACAGCAACTAATGAAAAACTGTTTTTT. The full variable domain, its missing parts supplied by reference TRBV7-3 and TRBJ1-4, is GAGVSQTPSNKVTEKGKYVELRCDPISGHTALYWYRQSLGQGPEFLIYFQGTGAADDSGLPNDRFFAVRPEGSVSTLKIQRTERGDSAVYLCASSLRTATNEKLFFGSGTQLSVL.

The chain has TRBV28 and TRBJ2-7; 12 bases are shared with TRBD2. V trimming: 5 bases; J trimming: 7 bases; junction bases outside the gene matches: 9. The CDR3 length is 15 residues. The germline gives CDR1 MDHEN, CDR2 SYDVKM. CDR3 region: CASSPRLAGVWEQYF. In DNA, the CDR3 is TGTGCCAGCAGTCCCCGACTAGCGGGAGTATGGGAGCAGTACTTC.

The genes are TRBV7-9 and TRBJ2-3; tentative D call: TRBD1 (6 bases). Germline assignment: CDR1 SEHNR and CDR2 FQNEAQ (reference sequence). V was cut by 6 bases and J by 0 bases, with 13 bases left in between. The CDR3 is 15 amino acids. The CDR3: CASRPGQTSTDTQYF. The CDR3 DNA reads as TGTGCCAGCAGACCGGGACAAACTAGCACAGATACGCAGTATTTT.

V and J are TRBV4-3 and TRBJ2-1, with 7 bases aligning to TRBD2. V lost 1 base, J lost 10 bases, and 13 bases stayed unmatched. This CDR3 contains 16 residues. Germline V gene sequence: CDR1 LGHNA, CDR2 YSLEER. The CDR3 DNA reads TGCGCCAGCAGCCAAGGCTCTTCGGGGAGGGCCCGGGAGCAGTTCTTC. Amino acid sequence: CASSQGSSGRAREQFF.